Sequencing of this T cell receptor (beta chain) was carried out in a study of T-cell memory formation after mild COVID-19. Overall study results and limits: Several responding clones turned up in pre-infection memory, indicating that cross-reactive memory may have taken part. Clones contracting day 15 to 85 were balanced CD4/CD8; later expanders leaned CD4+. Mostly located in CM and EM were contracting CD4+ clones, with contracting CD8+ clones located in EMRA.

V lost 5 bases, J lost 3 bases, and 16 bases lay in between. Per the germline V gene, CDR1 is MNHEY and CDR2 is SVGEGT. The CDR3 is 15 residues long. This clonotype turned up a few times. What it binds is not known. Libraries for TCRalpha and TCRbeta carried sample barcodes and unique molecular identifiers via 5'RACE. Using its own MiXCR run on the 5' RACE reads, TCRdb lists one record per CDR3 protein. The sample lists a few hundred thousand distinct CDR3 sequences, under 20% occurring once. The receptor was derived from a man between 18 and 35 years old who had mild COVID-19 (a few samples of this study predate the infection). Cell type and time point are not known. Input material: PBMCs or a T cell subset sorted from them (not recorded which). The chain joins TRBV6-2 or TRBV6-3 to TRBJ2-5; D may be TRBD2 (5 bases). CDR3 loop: CASSPPAVLKETQYF. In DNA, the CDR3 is TGTGCCAGCAGTCCGCCAGCGGTGTTAAAAGAGACCCAGTACTTC.